The present TCR beta chain was sequenced within a study of blood T cell repertoires in COVID-19. Turning to the study itself: T cells, B-cell-depleted T cells, or PBMCs provided the cDNA or gDNA that served as material.

In the original analysis: For nucleated cells, counts were estimated from reference gene primer amplification. The data were produced by immunoSEQ multiplex PCR, yet TCRdb's version contains in-frame clones alone and is incomplete. V and J calls and clone size are those listed in that table; D and trimming were worked out from the DNA. This table has under 350,000 clones, roughly 86% appearing once. Allocation to cohorts depended on clinical history reported by the participants. Two negative PCRs, clearance, or symptom resolution characterized the recovered Cohort 3 donors. Unmatched junction bases numbered 2, after V lost 0 bases and J lost 1 base. Per the germline V gene, CDR1 is LGHDT and CDR2 is YNNKEL (reference sequence). The CDR3 consists of 15 residues.

J is TRBJ1-2 and V is TRBV3-1 (or the pseudogene TRBV3-2); TRBD1 aligns across 7 bases. This TCR came from a woman in her late teens or twenties who had recovered from COVID-19. Source material: PBMCs or T cells enriched from blood (not recorded which). The CDR3 reads CASSQEDRNNYGYTF. CDR3 in DNA: TGTGCCAGCAGCCAAGAGGACAGGAATAACTATGGCTACACCTTC.